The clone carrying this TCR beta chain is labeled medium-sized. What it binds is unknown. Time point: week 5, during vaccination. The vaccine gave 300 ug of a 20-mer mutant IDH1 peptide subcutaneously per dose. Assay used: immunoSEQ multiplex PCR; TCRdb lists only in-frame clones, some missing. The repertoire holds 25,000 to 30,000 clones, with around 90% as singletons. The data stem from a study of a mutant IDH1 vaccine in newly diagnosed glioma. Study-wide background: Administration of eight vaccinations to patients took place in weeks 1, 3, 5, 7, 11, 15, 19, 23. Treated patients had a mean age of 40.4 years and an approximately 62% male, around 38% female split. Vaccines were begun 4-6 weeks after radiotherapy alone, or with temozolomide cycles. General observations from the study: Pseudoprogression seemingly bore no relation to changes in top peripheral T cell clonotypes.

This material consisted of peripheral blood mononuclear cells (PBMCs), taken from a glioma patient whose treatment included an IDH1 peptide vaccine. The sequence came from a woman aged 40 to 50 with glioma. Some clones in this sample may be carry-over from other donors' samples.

The CDR3, as DNA: TGTGCCAGCAGCTTACCCCTTGGGGGAGGAAACAATGAGCAGTTCTTC. It encodes CASSLPLGGGNNEQFF. The rearrangement joins TRBV27 to TRBJ2-1; D may be TRBD2 (6 bases). CDR3 length equals 16 residues. The germline V gene encodes CDR1 MNHEY and CDR2 SMNVEV (reference sequence). V lost 6 bases, J lost 5 bases, and 20 bases lay in between.